This entry features one T cell receptor beta chain sequence. The authors' processing: From reference gene primer amplification, estimates of nucleated cell counts were derived. Libraries were prepared by immunoSEQ multiplex PCR; TCRdb keeps only in-frame clonotypes and omits some of them. D and trimming come from the DNA, and the V and J calls and clone size come from that table. Of just under 20,000 clones in the sample, 85% were seen once. The sample belongs to a study of blood T cell repertoires in COVID-19. Turning to the study itself: The study drew acute and convalescent COVID-19 samples from the United States, Italy and Spain.

The TCR originated in a human donor with active COVID-19. The donor label of this sample is uncertain. Sample: peripheral blood.

The CDR3 DNA sequence: TGTGCCAGCAGCTTCTCCTCTAGCAATGAGCAGTTCTTC. This gives the protein CASSFSSSNEQFF. The genes are TRBV11-1 and TRBJ2-1, with D uncertain. The CDR3 runs 13 residues. Trimming removed 3 bases at V and 6 bases at J, with 9 bases between. CDR1 SGHAT and CDR2 FQDESV come from the germline V gene (reference sequence).